This T cell receptor beta chain is drawn from a study of blood T cell repertoires in COVID-19. Study-wide background: The analysed material was cDNA or gDNA that came from T cells, B-cell-depleted T cells, or PBMCs.

Germline V gives CDR1 MNHEY, CDR2 SVGAGI. V dropped 4 bases and J dropped 3; count of bases not matched to a gene: 6. CDR3 size: 15 residues. The assay was immunoSEQ multiplex PCR, and TCRdb's table has in-frame clones only and misses some. The sample shows fewer than 150,000 clones, approximately 90% of them seen only once. The chain is built from TRBV6-5 and TRBJ2-1; 7 bases line up with TRBD1. Material for sequencing was peripheral blood. This receptor was taken from a woman aged 40 to 55 with acute or convalescent COVID-19. In DNA, the CDR3 is TGTGCCAGCAGTTTCGACAGGGTAGGCTACAATGAGCAGTTCTTC. Protein: CASSFDRVGYNEQFF.